What follows are 12 T cell receptor beta chains derived from one specimen sequenced in a study of CD8+ T cells in alopecia areata. After isolation, RNA underwent reverse transcription to generate cDNA as the sequencing template. TCRdb's copy holds only in-frame clones and misses some; the assay was immunoSEQ multiplex PCR. The sample contains under 300,000 clones, 45% to 70% of which appear only once. Regarding treatment: oral pan-JAK inhibitor, 5-10 mg twice daily. The sequencing here drew on CD4+ T cells sorted from blood, taken at roughly week 52, from a patient treated with tofacitinib. The source of these receptors is a human donor with alopecia areata.

This clone was counted once. This chain uses TRBV15 with TRBJ1-2; a weak D match, TRBD1 (6 bases). V lost 3 bases and J lost 6, with 11 bases in between. The CDR3 is made up of 13 amino acids. CDR1 LNHNV and CDR2 YYDKDF come from the germline V gene (reference sequence). The CDR3 sequence is CATSRGWTDGYTF. The CDR3 DNA follows: TGTGCCACCAGCAGGGGGTGGACAGATGGCTACACCTTC. Using reference TRBV15 and TRBJ1-2 for the parts outside the CDR3, the full variable domain is DAMVIQNPRYQVTQFGKPVTLSCSQTLNHNVMYWYQQKSSQAPKLLFHYYDKDFNNEADTPDNFQSRRPNTSFCFLDIRSPGLGDTAMYLCATSRGWTDGYTFGSGTRLTVV.

CDR3: CASSLPTSRAYF. DNA for the CDR3: TGTGCCAGCAGCTTACCGACTAGCCGTGCGTACTTC. The V call is TRBV11-2, the J call TRBJ2-7; 7 bases are shared with TRBD2. The V and J ends lost 2 bases and 12 bases, in that order; junction bases with no gene match: 7. The germline V gene has CDR1 SGHAT and CDR2 FQNNGV. The CDR3 loop spans 12 amino acids.

A few counts support this clone. The gene calls are TRBV2 and TRBJ1-6, with TRBD1 matching 9 bases. Germline-derived CDR1 and CDR2 are SNHLY and FYNNEI. The CDR3 is 13 residues long. V lost 10 bases to trimming and J lost 9 bases; unmatched junction nucleotides: 7. The CDR3 DNA is TGTGCCACCGCGGGACAGGGAATTTCACCCCTCCACTTT. Its translation: CATAGQGISPLHF.

The chain joins TRBV5-1 to TRBJ1-1; D call uncertain. The CDR3 is made up of 15 amino acids. CDR1 and CDR2 from the germline V gene are SGHRS and YFSETQ. V was trimmed by 2 bases and J by 3 bases, leaving 14 bases between them. The CDR3 nucleotides read TGCGCCAGCAGCTTAACGGCCAATCCAGACACTGAAGCTTTCTTT. Amino acids: CASSLTANPDTEAFF.

This chain joins TRBV5-1 and TRBJ1-6, with no clear D. The CDR3 covers 13 residues. Per the germline V gene, CDR1 is SGHRS and CDR2 is YFSETQ. Trimming took off 2 bases at V and 10 bases at J, with 10 bases between the two ends. CDR3 DNA: TGCGCCAGCAGCTTCGAACTCCGGTCACCCCTCCACTTT. As protein: CASSFELRSPLHF.

This clone was seen a few times. The chain employs TRBV7-2 and TRBJ1-4, with D unresolved. The CDR3 sequence is 17 residues long. Per the germline V gene, CDR1 is SGHTA and CDR2 is FQGNSA. Between the trimmed V and J ends, which lost 0 bases and 0 bases, there was a span of 11 bases. Written as DNA, the CDR3 is TGTGCCAGCAGCTTAGCTGGCCCTGGAGCAACTAATGAAAAACTGTTTTTT. This gives the protein CASSLAGPGATNEKLFF.

V is TRBV4-3 and J is TRBJ1-6, with a possible D match to TRBD1 (6 bases). From germline, CDR1 is LGHNA and CDR2 YSLEER. The CDR3 runs to 14 residues. V lost 1 base, J lost 5 bases, and 6 bases lay in between. The DNA of the CDR3 is TGCGCCAGCAGCCAAGGGACAGATAATTCACCCCTCCACTTT. It yields the protein CASSQGTDNSPLHF.

The rearrangement joins TRBV30 to TRBJ1-1; tentatively, D is TRBD1 (5 bases). Per germline, CDR1 GTSNPN and CDR2 SVGIG (reference sequence). Trimming shortened V by 7 bases and J by 0 bases, and 12 bases separated the two germline ends. This CDR3 spans 13 amino acids. The CDR3 coding sequence is TGTGCCTCCTCGGGGCAGCTGAACACTGAAGCTTTCTTT. Protein sequence: CASSGQLNTEAFF.

This clone was seen only a few times. The CDR3 region is CASSIGPGRGQPQHF. The CDR3 DNA follows: TGTGCCAGTAGTATAGGTCCAGGGAGGGGACAGCCCCAGCATTTT. The J gene is TRBJ1-5, the V gene TRBV19; D might be TRBD1 (5 bases). The CDR3 runs to 15 residues. V lost 1 base and J lost 7, with 14 bases in between. Germline V CDR1 and CDR2: LNHDA, SQIVND (reference sequence). The full variable domain, in which reference TRBV19 and TRBJ1-5 provide the parts outside the CDR3, is DGGITQSPKYLFRKEGQNVTLSCEQNLNHDAMYWYRQDPGQGLRLIYYSQIVNDFQKGDIAEGYSVSREKKESFPLTVTSAQKNPTAFYLCASSIGPGRGQPQHFGDGTRLSIL.

This clone showed up just a few times. This rearrangement joins TRBV29-1 to TRBJ2-2, with D hard to call. Trimming removed 7 bases from V and 6 bases from J, with 15 bases in between. The CDR3 runs 13 residues. The germline CDR1 and CDR2 sequences are SQVTM and ANQGSEA. This CDR3 reads CSATELTAGELFF. In DNA, the CDR3 is TGCAGCGCCACCGAGCTCACGGCCGGGGAGCTGTTTTTT.

The V call is TRBV29-1, the J call TRBJ1-2; D gene unclear. CDR1 SQVTM and CDR2 ANQGSEA come from the germline V gene. The V end was cut by 4 bases, the J end by 8 bases, with 11 bases between. This CDR3 is 11 amino acids long. CDR3 region: CSVVGTGGYTF. CDR3 DNA: TGCAGCGTTGTGGGTACGGGAGGCTACACCTTC.

The chain recombines TRBV4-1 with TRBJ2-3; unclear D gene. V was shortened by 0 bases and J by 2 bases, with 6 bases between the two germline ends. This CDR3 is 14 amino acids long. CDR1 and CDR2 (germline): MGHRA, YSYEKL. This CDR3 is CASSQDTHTDTQYF. The CDR3 DNA reads TGCGCCAGCAGCCAAGATACCCACACAGATACGCAGTATTTT.